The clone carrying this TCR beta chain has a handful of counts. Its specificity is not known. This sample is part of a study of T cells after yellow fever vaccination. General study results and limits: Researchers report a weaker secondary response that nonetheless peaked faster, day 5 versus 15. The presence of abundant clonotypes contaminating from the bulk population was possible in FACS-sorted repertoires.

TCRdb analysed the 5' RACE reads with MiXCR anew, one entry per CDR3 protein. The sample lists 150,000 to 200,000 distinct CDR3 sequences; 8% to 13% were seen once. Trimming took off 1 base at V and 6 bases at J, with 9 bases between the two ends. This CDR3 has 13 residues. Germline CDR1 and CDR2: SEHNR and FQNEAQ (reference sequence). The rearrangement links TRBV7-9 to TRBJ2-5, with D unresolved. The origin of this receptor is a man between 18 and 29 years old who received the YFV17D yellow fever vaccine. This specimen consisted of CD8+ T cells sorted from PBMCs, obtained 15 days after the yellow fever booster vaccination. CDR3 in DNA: TGTGCCAGCAGCTTAGTGAATGGTCAGACCCAGTACTTC. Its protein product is CASSLVNGQTQYF. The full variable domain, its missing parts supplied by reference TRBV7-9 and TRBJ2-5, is DTGVSQNPRHKITKRGQNVTFRCDPISEHNRLYWYRQTLGQGPEFLTYFQNEAQLEKSRLLSDRFSAERPKGSFSTLEIQRTEQGDSAMYLCASSLVNGQTQYFGPGTRLLVL.